Described below is a single T cell receptor beta chain sequence and its context. Its antigen is undetermined. The sample originates from a study of metastatic and nonmetastatic thyroid tumors. Turning to the study itself: Comparison of repertoires was carried out across blood and tumor or nodule tissue from malignant and benign thyroid patients.

Treatment of any kind had been given to no patient before thyroid surgery. TCRdb reanalyzed the PCR reads with MiXCR. This table holds 35,000 to 45,000 clones, around 27% found once. Study-level findings and limits: The reported finding was significantly higher TCR beta diversity in malignant thyroid tumors relative to benign nodules, in blood and tumor.

This clonotype was sampled from a male donor with papillary thyroid cancer or a benign thyroid nodule (not recorded which). Some clones in this sample may be carry-over from other donors' samples. The sample comprised blood.

The CDR3 region has the DNA TGTGCCAGCAGCTTACAGAGGAACACTGAAGCTTTCTTT. This codes for CASSLQRNTEAFF. The chain employs TRBV11-3 and TRBJ1-1; D ambiguous. Per the germline V gene, CDR1 is SGHNT and CDR2 is YENEEA. The CDR3 has 13 amino acids. Between the trimmed V and J ends, which lost 2 bases and 1 base, there was a span of 5 bases.